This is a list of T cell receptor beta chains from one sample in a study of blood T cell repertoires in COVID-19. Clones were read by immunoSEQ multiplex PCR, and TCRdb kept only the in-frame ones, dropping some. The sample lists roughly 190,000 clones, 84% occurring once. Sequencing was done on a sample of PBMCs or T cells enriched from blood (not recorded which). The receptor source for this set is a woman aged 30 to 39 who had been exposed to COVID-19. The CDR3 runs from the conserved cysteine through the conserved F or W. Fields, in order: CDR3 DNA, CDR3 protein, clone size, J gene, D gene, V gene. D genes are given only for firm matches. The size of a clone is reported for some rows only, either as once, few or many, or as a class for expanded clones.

TGTGCCAGCAGGTGGGGGGGTTTGCGTTCACCCCTCCACTTT,CASRWGGLRSPLHF,.,TRBJ1-6,.,TRBV28
TGTGCCAGTTCCGGGAGGCCAATGAACACTGAAGCTTTCTTT,CASSGRPMNTEAFF,.,TRBJ1-1,.,TRBV6-5
TGCGCCAGCAGCTTGAGGGGACCCAGGGGTCGGACTAGCGGGGAAGAGACCCAGTACTTC,CASSLRGPRGRTSGEETQYF,.,TRBJ2-5,TRBD2,TRBV5-1
TGTGCCAGCAGTGAAAAGCGACTACCAACCCCCTACGAGCAGTACTTC,CASSEKRLPTPYEQYF,.,TRBJ2-7,.,TRBV2
TGCGCCAGCAGCTCGAAACCCGGGACTAGCGAAGAGACCCAGTACTTC,CASSSKPGTSEETQYF,.,TRBJ2-5,TRBD2,TRBV5-1
TGTGCCAGCACCGCCCTTGTATCCTACAATCAGCCCCAGCATTTT,CASTALVSYNQPQHF,.,TRBJ1-5,.,TRBV7-8
TGTGCCAGCAGCCAGATGGCGGGGGGGTACAATTCACCCCTCCACTTT,CASSQMAGGYNSPLHF,.,TRBJ1-6,.,TRBV11-2
TGTGCCAGCGGCCAGGGAAACACCATATATTTT,CASGQGNTIYF,.,TRBJ1-3,.,TRBV6-5
TGCGCCAGCAGCTTGGGTATAATAACAGGTTTCTACGAGCAGTACTTC,CASSLGIITGFYEQYF,.,TRBJ2-7,.,TRBV5-1
TGTGCCACCAGCATAGCAGGGGAGGGGAATCAGCCCCAGCATTTT,CATSIAGEGNQPQHF,.,TRBJ1-5,.,TRBV15
TGTGCCAGCAGCTTAGAGTCAGGGGAAGCTTTCTTT,CASSLESGEAFF,.,TRBJ1-1,.,TRBV11-3
TGCGCCAGCAGTGCGGGACAGAACACTGAAGCTTTCTTT,CASSAGQNTEAFF,.,TRBJ1-1,.,TRBV10-1
TGTGCCACCTCATTCGGTGACACTGAAGCTTTCTTT,CATSFGDTEAFF,.,TRBJ1-1,.,TRBV10-3
TGTGCCAGCAGCCAAGAGGACAGGATTCTGTATGGCTACACCTTC,CASSQEDRILYGYTF,.,TRBJ1-2,TRBD1,TRBV14
TGTGCCAGCGGGCTTCAGTCTTTCACCGGGGAGCTGTTTTTT,CASGLQSFTGELFF,.,TRBJ2-2,.,TRBV11-2
TGTGCCAGTAGTATAGCGTTCCAGGGTTACGAGCAGTACTTC,CASSIAFQGYEQYF,once,TRBJ2-7,.,TRBV19
TGTGCCAGCAACCGGGGGGCCGGAAACACCATATATTTT,CASNRGAGNTIYF,.,TRBJ1-3,.,TRBV7-6
TGTGCCAGCAGTTACGGGGGGGCTGAAGCTTTCTTT,CASSYGGAEAFF,.,TRBJ1-1,.,TRBV6-5
TGTGCCAGTAGTCCCCGAGGGGTAGCGGGGAGAACAGATACGCAGTATTTT,CASSPRGVAGRTDTQYF,.,TRBJ2-3,TRBD2,TRBV19
TGTGCCAGCCGAGTAGGCGGAGAAAGTTCACCCCTCCACTTT,CASRVGGESSPLHF,.,TRBJ1-6,.,TRBV6-6
TGTGCCAGCAGTGGGGGCGCGAACACTGAAGCTTTCTTT,CASSGGANTEAFF,.,TRBJ1-1,.,TRBV28
TGTGCCAGCAAAGCGGGGCGTCCCTACGAGCAGTACTTC,CASKAGRPYEQYF,.,TRBJ2-7,TRBD2,TRBV11-2
TGTGCCAGCAGCTTGTCAGGGTTTGATGAAGCTTTCTTT,CASSLSGFDEAFF,.,TRBJ1-1,.,TRBV5-4